Presented here are 9 T cell receptor beta chains from one specimen sequenced in a study of blood T cells in healthy people across ages. With a J-beta primer mix and a sample-barcoded 5' primer, a second PCR ran about 7 to 12 cycles. TCRdb reprocessed the 5' RACE reads with MiXCR, giving one entry per CDR3 protein. The sample has 1 million or so distinct CDR3 sequences; around 25% are singletons. These data were also filed under a second study, of T cells of mothers and their children.

The specimen was blood. Every receptor here comes from a girl aged 2 to 9 in good health.

This clonotype occurred a few times. The CDR3 nucleotides read TGCGCCAGCAGCCAAGATGGGACGGCAGGGTTTGGCTACACCTTC. It encodes CASSQDGTAGFGYTF. The chain joins TRBV4-3 to TRBJ1-2; D is possibly TRBD1 (5 bases). The CDR3 loop spans 15 amino acids. Trimming left V 0 bases short and J 7 bases short, with 15 bases between. Germline-derived CDR1 and CDR2 are LGHNA and YSLEER.

This clonotype has a handful of counts. The chain has TRBV29-1 and TRBJ2-4; D is ambiguous. V gave up 4 bases and J gave up 9 bases, with 16 bases separating them. Germline CDR1 and CDR2: SQVTM and ANQGSEA. This CDR3 comprises 13 residues. The CDR3 DNA reads as TGCAGCGTTGTTCCCAGGTCAAGTACCATTCAGTACTTC. Residues: CSVVPRSSTIQYF.

This clonotype was observed a handful of times. V usage is TRBV20-1 and J usage is TRBJ1-2, with D perhaps matching TRBD1 (6 bases). Germline V gene sequence: CDR1 DFQATT, CDR2 SNEGSKA (reference sequence). Trimming stripped 3 bases from V and 5 bases from J, with 13 bases between. The CDR3 runs to 13 residues. The DNA of the CDR3 is TGCAGTGCTAGGGACAGCGAGGGTTATGGCTACACCTTC. Amino acids: CSARDSEGYGYTF.

This chain connects TRBV10-3 to TRBJ2-1, with D maybe TRBD1 (5 bases). V was pared by 3 bases and J by 3 bases, with 6 bases between. The length of the CDR3 is 13 residues. Germline CDR1 and CDR2: ENHRY and SYGVKD. CDR3 nucleotides: TGTGCCATCAGTGAAGGGGTCTACAATGAGCAGTTCTTC. Its protein is CAISEGVYNEQFF.

The sample holds a few counts of this clonotype. The chain couples TRBV12-3 or TRBV12-4 to TRBJ2-5; D remains unclear. The better agreement between TRBJ2-7 and the DNA end casts doubt on the J call. The CDR3 runs 13 residues. CDR3 nucleotides: TGTGCCAGCAGTTTATTTGGGGCCTACGAGCAGTACTTC. Amino acid sequence: CASSLFGAYEQYF.

This chain uses TRBV20-1 with TRBJ1-1; D remains unclear. Germline V gives CDR1 DFQATT, CDR2 SNEGSKA (reference sequence). V was pared by 6 bases and J by 3 bases, with 17 bases between. The length of the CDR3 is 14 residues. The chain's CDR3 is CSARTFGVDTEAFF. CDR3 in DNA: TGCAGTGCCAGGACCTTTGGGGTCGACACTGAAGCTTTCTTT.

A few counts support this clonotype. This chain connects TRBV4-1 to TRBJ2-5; unclear D gene. Germline values: CDR1 MGHRA, CDR2 YSYEKL. This CDR3 has 14 amino acids. V lost 2 bases, J lost 5 bases, and 12 bases lay in between. CDR3 in amino acids: CASSQLLPSETQYF. For the CDR3, the DNA is TGCGCCAGCAGCCAACTATTACCGTCGGAGACCCAGTACTTC.

A note on this clonotype: A much larger clone differs from this one at a single base, so this may be a read error. The CDR3 DNA reads as TGTGCCACCACACATGGTATGAACACTGAAGCTTTCTTT. Translating it yields CATTHGMNTEAFF. The rearrangement joins TRBV10-3 to TRBJ1-1; D unclear. Per germline, CDR1 ENHRY and CDR2 SYGVKD. The CDR3 covers 13 residues. Trimming removed 10 bases at V and 0 bases at J, with 12 bases between.

The chain is built from TRBV6-1 and TRBJ2-1, with 9 nucleotides matching TRBD1. The CDR3 loop spans 23 amino acids. Germline CDR1 and CDR2: MNHNS and SASEGT. With 5 bases clipped from V and 0 bases from J, the junction kept 26 bases outside the gene matches. The CDR3 protein is CASSPRGRRTGVENLRSYNEQFF. The CDR3 DNA follows: TGTGCCAGCAGTCCCCGAGGTAGGAGGACAGGGGTCGAAAACCTACGCTCCTACAATGAGCAGTTCTTC.